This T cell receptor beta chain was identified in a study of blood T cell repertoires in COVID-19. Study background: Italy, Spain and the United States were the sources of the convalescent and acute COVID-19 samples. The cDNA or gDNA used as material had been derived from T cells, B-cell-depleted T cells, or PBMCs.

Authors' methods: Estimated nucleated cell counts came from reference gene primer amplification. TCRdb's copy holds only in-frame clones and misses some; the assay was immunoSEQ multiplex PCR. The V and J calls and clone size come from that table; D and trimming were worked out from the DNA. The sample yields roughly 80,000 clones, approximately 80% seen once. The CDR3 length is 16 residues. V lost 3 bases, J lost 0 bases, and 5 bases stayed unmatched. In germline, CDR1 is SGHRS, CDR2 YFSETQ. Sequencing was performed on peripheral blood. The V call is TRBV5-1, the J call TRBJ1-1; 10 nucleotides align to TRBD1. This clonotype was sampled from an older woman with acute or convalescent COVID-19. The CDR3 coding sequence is TGCGCCAGCAGCTCCAGACAGGGGGCAGTGAACACTGAAGCTTTCTTT. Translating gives CASSSRQGAVNTEAFF.